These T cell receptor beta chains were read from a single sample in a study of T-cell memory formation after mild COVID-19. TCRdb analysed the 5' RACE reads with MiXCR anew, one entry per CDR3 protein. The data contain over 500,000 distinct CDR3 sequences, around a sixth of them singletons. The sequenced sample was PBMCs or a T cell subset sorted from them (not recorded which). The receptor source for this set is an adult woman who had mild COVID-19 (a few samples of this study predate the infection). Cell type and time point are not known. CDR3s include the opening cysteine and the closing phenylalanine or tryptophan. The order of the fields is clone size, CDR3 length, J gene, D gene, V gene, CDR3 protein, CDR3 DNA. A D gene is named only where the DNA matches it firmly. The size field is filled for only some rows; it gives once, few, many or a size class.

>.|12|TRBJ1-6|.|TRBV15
CATSNADSPLHF
TGTGCCACCAGTAATGCGGATTCACCCCTCCACTTT
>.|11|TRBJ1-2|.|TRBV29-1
CSVRAGYGYTF
TGCAGCGTTAGGGCGGGCTATGGCTACACCTTC
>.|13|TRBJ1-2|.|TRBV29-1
CSVDVGKGGGYTF
TGCAGCGTCGACGTGGGGAAAGGGGGTGGCTACACCTTC
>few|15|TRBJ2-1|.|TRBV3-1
CASTQGLSDYNEQFF
TGTGCCAGCACCCAGGGACTTAGCGACTACAATGAGCAGTTCTTC
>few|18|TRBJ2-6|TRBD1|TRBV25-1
CASSESTGDLSGANVLTF
TGTGCCAGCAGTGAATCCACAGGGGACCTCTCTGGGGCCAACGTCCTGACTTTC
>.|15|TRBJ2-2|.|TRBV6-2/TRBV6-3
CASSYALGAAGELFF
TGTGCCAGCAGTTATGCTCTTGGGGCCGCCGGGGAGCTGTTTTTT
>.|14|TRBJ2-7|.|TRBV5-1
CASSLAQGPYEQYF
TGCGCCAGCAGCTTGGCCCAGGGACCCTACGAGCAGTACTTC
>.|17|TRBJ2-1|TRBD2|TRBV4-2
CASSQETSGGLYNEQFF
TGTGCCAGCAGCCAAGAAACTAGCGGGGGCCTTTACAATGAGCAGTTCTTC
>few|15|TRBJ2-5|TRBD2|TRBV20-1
CSARYGGVGKETQYF
TGCAGTGCTAGATACGGGGGGGTTGGGAAAGAGACCCAGTACTTC
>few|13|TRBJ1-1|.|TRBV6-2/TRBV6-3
CASSHTGNTEAFF
TGTGCCAGCAGCCACACAGGGAACACTGAAGCTTTCTTT
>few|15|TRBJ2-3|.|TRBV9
CASSVVWGSTDTQYF
TGTGCCAGCAGCGTAGTTTGGGGGAGTACAGATACGCAGTATTTT
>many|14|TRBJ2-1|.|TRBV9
CASSVGGVYNEQFF
TGTGCCAGCAGCGTAGGAGGGGTATACAATGAGCAGTTCTTC
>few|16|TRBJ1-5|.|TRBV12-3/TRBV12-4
CASSFHFTGNNQPQHF
TGTGCCAGCAGTTTCCATTTTACAGGGAACAATCAGCCCCAGCATTTT
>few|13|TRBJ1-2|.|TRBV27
CASSFMGLDGYTF
TGTGCCAGCAGTTTCATGGGGTTAGATGGCTACACCTTC
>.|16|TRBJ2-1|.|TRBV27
CASSWGSRGPYNEQFF
TGTGCCAGCAGTTGGGGGTCCAGGGGACCCTACAATGAGCAGTTCTTC
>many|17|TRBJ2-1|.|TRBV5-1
CASSDSGESILHNEQFF
TGCGCCAGCAGTGATTCCGGGGAAAGTATCCTGCACAATGAGCAGTTCTTC
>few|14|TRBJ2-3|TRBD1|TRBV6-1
CATSRDRVYNTQYF
TGTGCCACGTCCCGGGACAGGGTATACAATACGCAGTATTTT
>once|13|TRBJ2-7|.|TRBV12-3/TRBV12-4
CASMGHHSYEQYF
TGTGCCAGCATGGGACACCACTCCTACGAGCAGTACTTC
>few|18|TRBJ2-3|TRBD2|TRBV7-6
CASSLFVAGLAMGDTQYF
TGTGCCAGCAGCTTATTTGTGGCGGGACTAGCGATGGGAGATACGCAGTATTTT
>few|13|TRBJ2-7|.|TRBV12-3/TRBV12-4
CASSFGLGSEQYF
TGTGCCAGCAGTTTCGGGCTAGGGAGCGAGCAGTACTTC
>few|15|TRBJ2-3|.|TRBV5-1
CASSSLGVFPDTQYF
TGCGCCAGCAGCTCCCTCGGGGTGTTTCCAGATACGCAGTATTTT
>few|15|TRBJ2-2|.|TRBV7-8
CASSGWDGNTGELFF
TGTGCCAGCAGCGGGTGGGACGGGAACACCGGGGAGCTGTTTTTT
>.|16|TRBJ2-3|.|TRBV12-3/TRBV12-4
CASSLDRVDLTDTQYF
TGTGCCAGCAGTTTAGACAGGGTTGATTTAACAGATACGCAGTATTTT
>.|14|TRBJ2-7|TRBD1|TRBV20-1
CSAITGTGVSVQYF
TGCAGTGCTATCACCGGGACAGGGGTGAGCGTGCAGTACTTC
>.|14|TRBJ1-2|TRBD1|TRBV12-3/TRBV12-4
CASSQDRVGYGYTF
TGTGCCAGCAGTCAAGACAGGGTCGGCTATGGCTACACCTTC
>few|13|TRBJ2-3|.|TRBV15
CATSRDITDTQYF
TGTGCCACCAGCAGAGATATCACAGATACGCAGTATTTT
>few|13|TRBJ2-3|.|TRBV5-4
CASSLGGVNTQYF
TGTGCCAGCAGCTTGGGGGGGGTGAATACGCAGTATTTT
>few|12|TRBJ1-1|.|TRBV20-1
CSARDEVSVAFF
TGCAGTGCTAGAGATGAGGTCAGTGTAGCTTTCTTT
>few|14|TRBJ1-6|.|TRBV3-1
CASSQEGGRSPLHF
TGTGCCAGCAGCCAAGAAGGGGGGAGATCACCCCTCCACTTT
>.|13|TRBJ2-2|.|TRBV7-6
CASSFSETGELFF
TGTGCCAGCAGCTTTTCGGAGACCGGGGAGCTGTTTTTT
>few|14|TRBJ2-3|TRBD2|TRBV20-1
CSAGLAGASDTQYF
TGCAGTGCTGGACTAGCGGGGGCCTCAGATACGCAGTATTTT
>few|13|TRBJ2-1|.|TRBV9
CASSVEAVDEQFF
TGTGCCAGCAGCGTAGAAGCGGTTGATGAGCAGTTCTTC
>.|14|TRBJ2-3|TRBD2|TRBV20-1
CSASRGGPKDTQYF
TGCAGTGCTTCACGGGGGGGCCCCAAAGATACGCAGTATTTT
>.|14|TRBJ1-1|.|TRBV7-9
CASSLRGSGTEAFF
TGTGCCAGCAGCTTACGGGGGAGCGGCACTGAAGCTTTCTTT
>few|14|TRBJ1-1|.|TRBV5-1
CASSPREWDTEAFF
TGCGCCAGCAGCCCCAGGGAATGGGACACTGAAGCTTTCTTT
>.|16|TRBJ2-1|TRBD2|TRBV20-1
CGARGGREETYNEQFF
TGCGGTGCCCGAGGCGGGAGGGAAGAAACCTACAATGAGCAGTTCTTC
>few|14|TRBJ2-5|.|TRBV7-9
CASSQMDSKETQYF
TGTGCCAGCAGCCAAATGGACAGCAAAGAGACCCAGTACTTC
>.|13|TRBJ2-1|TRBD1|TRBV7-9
CASQTGSYNEQFF
TGTGCCAGCCAGACAGGGTCCTACAATGAGCAGTTCTTC
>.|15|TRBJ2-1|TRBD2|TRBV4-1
CASSQDNGGLSEQFF
TGCGCCAGCAGCCAAGATAACGGGGGACTAAGTGAGCAGTTCTTC
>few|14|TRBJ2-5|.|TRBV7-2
CASSNLGGRETQYF
TGTGCCAGCAGTAACCTTGGTGGTAGAGAGACCCAGTACTTC
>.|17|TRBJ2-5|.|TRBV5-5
CASSSNLLDQIQETQYF
TGTGCCAGCAGCTCCAATCTCCTCGACCAGATCCAAGAGACCCAGTACTTC
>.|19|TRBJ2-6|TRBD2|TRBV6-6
CASSYPPVWGGSGANVLTF
TGTGCCAGCAGTTACCCTCCGGTCTGGGGGGGCTCTGGGGCCAACGTCCTGACTTTC
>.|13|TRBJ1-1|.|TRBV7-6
CASSPTGYTEAVF
TGTGCCAGCAGCCCAACAGGCTACACTGAAGCTGTCTTT
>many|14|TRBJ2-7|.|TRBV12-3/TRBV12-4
CASSLGFGSYEQYF
TGTGCCAGCAGTTTGGGCTTCGGCTCCTACGAGCAGTACTTC
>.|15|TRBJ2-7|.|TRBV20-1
CSARDRQVLSYEQYF
TGCAGTGCTAGAGACAGACAGGTCCTCTCCTACGAGCAGTACTTC
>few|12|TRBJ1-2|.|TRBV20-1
CSASFGLYGYTF
TGCAGTGCTAGCTTCGGACTCTATGGCTACACCTTC
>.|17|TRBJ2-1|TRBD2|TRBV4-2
CASSQDVTSGSGNEQFF
TGTGCCAGCAGCCAAGATGTGACTAGCGGGAGTGGCAATGAGCAGTTCTTC
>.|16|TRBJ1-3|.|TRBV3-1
CASSQGDGLSGNTIYF
TGTGCCAGCAGCCAAGGGGACGGGCTCTCTGGAAACACCATATATTTT
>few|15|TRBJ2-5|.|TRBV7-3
CASSLGARGWETQYF
TGTGCCAGCAGCTTAGGTGCCAGGGGTTGGGAGACCCAGTACTTC
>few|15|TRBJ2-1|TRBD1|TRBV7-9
CASSSRDRPPEEQFF
TGTGCCAGCAGCTCCCGGGACAGGCCGCCAGAAGAGCAGTTCTTC
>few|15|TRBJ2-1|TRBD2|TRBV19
CASSMDKRGWNEQFF
TGTGCCAGTAGTATGGACAAGCGGGGGTGGAATGAGCAGTTCTTC
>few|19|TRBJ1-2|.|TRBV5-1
CASSLVGGGYSRPSYGYTF
TGCGCCAGCAGCTTGGTGGGGGGCGGATACTCCCGGCCCTCCTATGGCTACACCTTC
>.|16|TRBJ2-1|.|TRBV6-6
CASSYSWGSSFNEQFF
TGTGCCAGCAGTTATAGCTGGGGATCGAGTTTCAATGAGCAGTTCTTC
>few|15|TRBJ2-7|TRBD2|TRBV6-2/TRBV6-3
CASSSLISGNFEQYF
TGTGCCAGCAGTTCCCTGATTAGCGGGAACTTCGAGCAGTACTTC
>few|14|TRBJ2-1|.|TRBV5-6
CASTPWWSYNEQFF
TGTGCCAGCACCCCATGGTGGTCGTACAATGAGCAGTTCTTC
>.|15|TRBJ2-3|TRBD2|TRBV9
CASSVAAGGTDTQYF
TGTGCCAGCAGCGTAGCGGCGGGAGGTACAGATACGCAGTATTTT
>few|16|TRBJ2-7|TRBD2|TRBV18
CASSPPGLAGAYEQYF
TGTGCCAGCTCACCACCAGGACTAGCGGGGGCCTACGAGCAGTACTTC
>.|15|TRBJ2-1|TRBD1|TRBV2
CASSDYLTGLNEQFF
TGTGCCAGCAGTGATTATCTGACAGGGCTGAATGAGCAGTTCTTC
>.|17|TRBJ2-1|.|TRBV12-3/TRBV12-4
CASRPIKAAVPYNEQFF
TGTGCCAGCAGACCCATAAAGGCAGCTGTCCCCTACAATGAGCAGTTCTTC
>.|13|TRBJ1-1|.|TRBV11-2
CASSRLQNTEAFF
TGTGCCAGCAGCCGTCTCCAGAACACTGAAGCTTTCTTT